A single TCR beta chain is shown here with its context. Its target is not known. The data were produced by immunoSEQ multiplex PCR, yet TCRdb's version contains in-frame clones alone and is incomplete. The sample carries approximately 480,000 clones, approximately 88% recorded once. The sample is drawn from a study of Ad26.COV2.S vaccination and SARS-CoV-2 variants. Study information: Ad26.COV2.S was injected intramuscularly once or twice, 56 days apart. The study's findings and limits: Vaccine recipients showed a spike-specific TCR breadth that was higher than in placebo recipients.

Regarding treatment: roughly 20 received Ad26.COV2.S at low or high dose, single or two shots; roughly five received placebo; per-sample allocation not given. Following the first vaccine or placebo injection, samples were taken on day 63. This adult donor, from Boston, was 18-55 years old. CDR3 size: 11 residues. V was clipped by 6 bases and J by 8 bases; unmatched bases: 5. The germline gives CDR1 SQVTM, CDR2 ANQGSEA. V usage is TRBV29-1 and J usage is TRBJ1-1; 8 bases agree with TRBD1. The sequence came from a person between 18 and 60 years old who received the Ad26.COV2.S COVID-19 vaccine or a placebo. This material consisted of peripheral blood, taken in a trial of Ad26.COV2.S vaccine versus placebo. The CDR3 reads CSVKQGEEAFF. CDR3 coding DNA: TGCAGCGTGAAACAGGGGGAAGAAGCTTTCTTT.